The source of this TCR beta chain is a study of T-cell memory formation after mild COVID-19. Notes on the study in general: The study found contracting CD4+ clones mainly in CM and EM and contracting CD8+ clones in EMRA. Certain responding clones were present in pre-infection memory, suggesting participation of cross-reactive memory.

This clonotype was seen more than once but under ten times. Its specificity is unknown. In germline, CDR1 is SGHTA, CDR2 FQGTGA. The length of the CDR3 is 17 residues. V dropped 1 base and J dropped 3; count of bases not matched to a gene: 3. Via MiXCR, TCRdb re-called the 5' RACE reads, giving one row per CDR3 protein. The sample has approximately 440,000 distinct CDR3 sequences; around 18% are singletons. This rearrangement joins TRBV7-3 to TRBJ2-3; the match to TRBD2 covers 14 bases. Sequencing was carried out using PBMCs or a T cell subset sorted from them (not recorded which). The sequence was collected from an adult woman who had mild COVID-19 (a few samples of this study predate the infection). Cell type and time point are not known. The CDR3 here is CASSLMGLAGVTDTQYF. The CDR3, as DNA: TGTGCCAGCAGCTTAATGGGACTAGCGGGGGTTACAGATACGCAGTATTTT.